These 10 T cell receptor beta chains originate from one sample sequenced in a study of radiotherapy plus CTLA-4 blockade in lung cancer. Assay: immunoSEQ multiplex PCR; the TCRdb copy retains only in-frame clones and omits some. Among 26,000 or so clones, under 80% were seen once, and the ten largest hold 7.7%. Sequencing used peripheral blood, obtained from a patient treated with radiotherapy plus ipilimumab. The source is a human donor with non-small cell lung cancer who had stable disease on radiotherapy plus ipilimumab.

The genes are TRBV4-1 and TRBJ1-1; D gene uncertain. CDR1 is MGHRA, CDR2 YSYEKL, per germline. The ends were cut back, 4 bases at V and 5 bases at J, with 14 bases in the middle. The CDR3 runs to 14 residues. The CDR3 loop reads CASSPFLGGTEAFF. CDR3 DNA sequence: TGCGCCAGCAGCCCGTTTTTAGGAGGGACTGAAGCTTTCTTT.

J is TRBJ1-2 and V is TRBV19, with a possible D match to TRBD1 (6 bases). Germline loops: CDR1 LNHDA, CDR2 SQIVND (reference sequence). There are 14 residues in the CDR3. V gave up 4 bases and J gave up 2 bases, with 11 bases separating them. The CDR3 sequence: CASSRADRNYGYTF. As DNA, the CDR3 is TGTGCCAGTAGTAGAGCTGACAGGAACTATGGCTACACCTTC.

V and J are TRBV6-6 and TRBJ2-3; TRBD2 matches 9 bases. Germline trimming cut 2 bases from V and 7 bases from J; bases unmatched to any gene: 7. CDR3 length: 15 amino acids. Germline lookup yields CDR1 MNHNY and CDR2 SVGAGI (reference sequence). The CDR3 here is CASSYVASGVNTQYF. CDR3 bases: TGTGCCAGCAGTTACGTGGCTAGCGGGGTAAATACGCAGTATTTT.

The J gene is TRBJ2-5, the V gene TRBV19; 10 bases align to TRBD1. The CDR3 is made up of 13 amino acids. With 7 bases clipped from V and 6 bases from J, the junction kept 5 bases outside the gene matches. Germline CDR1 reads LNHDA; CDR2 reads SQIVND (reference sequence). DNA of the CDR3: TGTGCCAGTATGGGACAGGGGTTGCAGACCCAGTACTTC. Protein sequence: CASMGQGLQTQYF.

The chain employs TRBV19 and TRBJ1-2, with 7 bases matching TRBD1. Germline V gene data show CDR1 as LNHDA and CDR2 as SQIVND (reference sequence). With 3 bases clipped from V and 4 bases from J, the junction kept 14 bases outside the gene matches. The CDR3 spans 17 residues. CDR3 nucleotide sequence: TGTGCCAGTAGTATTTCGTCCGGGACAGAAGGTGGCTATGGCTACACCTTC. Amino acid sequence: CASSISSGTEGGYGYTF.

This clone has just one count. V is TRBV10-2 and J is TRBJ2-5; 10 bases align to TRBD2. CDR3 length: 16 amino acids. The ends lost 10 bases at V and 0 bases at J; junction bases unmatched: 11. Germline CDR1 WSHSY, CDR2 SAAADI. The CDR3 here is CATLGLSGGNQETQYF. The CDR3 bases are TGCGCCACCCTGGGACTTAGCGGGGGGAACCAAGAGACCCAGTACTTC.

The rearrangement joins TRBV7-6 to TRBJ2-3, with 8 bases matching TRBD2. J lost 2 bases, V lost 6 bases, and 13 bases had no gene match. CDR1 is SGHVS and CDR2 is FNYEAQ in the germline V gene. This CDR3 has 17 amino acids. CDR3: CASRPGASGGPTDTQYF. For the CDR3, the DNA is TGTGCCAGCAGACCAGGGGCGAGCGGGGGACCCACAGATACGCAGTATTTT.

On this clone itself: The sample has other DNA sequences that encode this CDR3 too. The J gene is TRBJ2-1, the V gene TRBV6-1; TRBD2 matches 10 bases. This CDR3 region has 16 residues. V trimming: 4 bases; J trimming: 5 bases; junction bases outside the gene matches: 8. Germline V gene sequence: CDR1 MNHNS, CDR2 SASEGT. CDR3 nucleotides: TGTGCCAGCAGTGTCTGGACTAGCGGATTTAACAATGAGCAGTTCTTC. Translating gives CASSVWTSGFNNEQFF.

The V and J genes are TRBV2 and TRBJ2-3, with D hard to call. The ends were cut back, 6 bases at V and 2 bases at J, with 15 bases in the middle. Germline assignment: CDR1 SNHLY and CDR2 FYNNEI. The CDR3 extends over 15 amino acids. In DNA form, the CDR3 reads TGTGCCAGCAGAGGGTACGGGCAGAACACAGATACGCAGTATTTT. This codes for CASRGYGQNTDTQYF.

The chain carries TRBV27 and TRBJ2-2, with a weak D call TRBD2 (5 bases). Germline V gives CDR1 MNHEY, CDR2 SMNVEV (reference sequence). V was shortened by 6 bases and J by 1 base, with 9 bases between the two germline ends. The CDR3 is made up of 14 amino acids. DNA for the CDR3: TGTGCCAGCAGCCTGGACTGGAACACCGGGGAGCTGTTTTTT. Amino acids: CASSLDWNTGELFF.